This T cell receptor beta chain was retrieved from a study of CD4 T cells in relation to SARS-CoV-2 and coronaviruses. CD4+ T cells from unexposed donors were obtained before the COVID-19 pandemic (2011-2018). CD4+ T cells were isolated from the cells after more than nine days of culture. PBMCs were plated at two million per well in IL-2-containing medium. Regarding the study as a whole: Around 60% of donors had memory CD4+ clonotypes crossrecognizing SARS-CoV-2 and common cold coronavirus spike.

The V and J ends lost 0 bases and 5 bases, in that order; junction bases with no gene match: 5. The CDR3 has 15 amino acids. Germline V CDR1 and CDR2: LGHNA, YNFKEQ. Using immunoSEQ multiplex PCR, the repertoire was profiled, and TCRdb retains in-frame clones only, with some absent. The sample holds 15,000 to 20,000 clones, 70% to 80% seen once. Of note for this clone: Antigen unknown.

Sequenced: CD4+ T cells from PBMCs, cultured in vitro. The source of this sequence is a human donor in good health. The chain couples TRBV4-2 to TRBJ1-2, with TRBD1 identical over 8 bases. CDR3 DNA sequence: TGTGCCAGCAGCCAAGATGACAGGGGAGAATATGGCTACACCTTC. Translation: CASSQDDRGEYGYTF.